This TCR beta chain derives from a study of cytomegalovirus exposure and HLA in healthy donors. The study's findings and limits: It has been reported that TCR beta sequences accurately predicted the HLA-A and HLA-B alleles of most subjects. Three chains tied to CMV proved CMV antigen-specific in vitro. Highest at DRB1 and lowest at HLA-C, TCR association rates differed among HLA loci in a later analysis. It was shown in a later analysis that HLA-associated TCR beta chains were more clonally expanded than other, equally common chains.

This CDR3 comprises 14 residues. Germline V CDR1 and CDR2: SGHRS, YFSETQ. Trimming cost V 0 bases and J 9 bases, with 14 bases left between them. Vbeta (60) and Jbeta (13) primers were used in the PCR. TCRdb's copy holds only in-frame clones and misses some; the assay was immunoSEQ multiplex PCR. The data contain under 150,000 clones, around 78% of them seen just once; the ten biggest clones take up 1.5%. For this clone: Its antigen remains unknown.

The V gene is TRBV5-1, the J gene TRBJ2-3; D possibly corresponds to TRBD1 (6 bases). The TCR sequence derives from a man in his forties or fifties in good health and CMV-seronegative. Sequencing was performed on PBMCs. The CDR3 bases are TGCGCCAGCAGCTTGGCGGGGACAACCGACACGCAGTATTTT. Residues: CASSLAGTTDTQYF.